This T cell receptor (beta chain) was captured in a study of CD8 T cells in ankylosing spondylitis. General study findings and limits: About 8 highly homologous variants made up a TCR beta motif, and this motif appeared characteristic of ankylosing spondylitis blood.

Preparation of TCR beta libraries was done by quantitative 5'-RACE with molecular barcodes. TCRdb ran MiXCR on the 5' RACE reads and lists one entry per CDR3 protein. In the table there are approximately 140,000 distinct CDR3 sequences, roughly 18% of which are singletons. Germline loops: CDR1 SEHNR, CDR2 FQNEAQ (reference sequence). V lost 5 bases to trimming and J lost 1 base; unmatched junction nucleotides: 2. The CDR3 runs 14 residues. On this clonotype itself: No antigen is known for it.

Source material: blood, either unsorted or a sorted T cell fraction (not recorded which). The source of this sequence is a male donor with ankylosing spondylitis. The rearrangement links TRBV7-9 to TRBJ2-5; 9 bases are a match to TRBD2. CDR3 in DNA: TGTGCCAGCAGCCGGACTAGCGCCCAAGAGACCCAGTACTTC. It specifies CASSRTSAQETQYF.